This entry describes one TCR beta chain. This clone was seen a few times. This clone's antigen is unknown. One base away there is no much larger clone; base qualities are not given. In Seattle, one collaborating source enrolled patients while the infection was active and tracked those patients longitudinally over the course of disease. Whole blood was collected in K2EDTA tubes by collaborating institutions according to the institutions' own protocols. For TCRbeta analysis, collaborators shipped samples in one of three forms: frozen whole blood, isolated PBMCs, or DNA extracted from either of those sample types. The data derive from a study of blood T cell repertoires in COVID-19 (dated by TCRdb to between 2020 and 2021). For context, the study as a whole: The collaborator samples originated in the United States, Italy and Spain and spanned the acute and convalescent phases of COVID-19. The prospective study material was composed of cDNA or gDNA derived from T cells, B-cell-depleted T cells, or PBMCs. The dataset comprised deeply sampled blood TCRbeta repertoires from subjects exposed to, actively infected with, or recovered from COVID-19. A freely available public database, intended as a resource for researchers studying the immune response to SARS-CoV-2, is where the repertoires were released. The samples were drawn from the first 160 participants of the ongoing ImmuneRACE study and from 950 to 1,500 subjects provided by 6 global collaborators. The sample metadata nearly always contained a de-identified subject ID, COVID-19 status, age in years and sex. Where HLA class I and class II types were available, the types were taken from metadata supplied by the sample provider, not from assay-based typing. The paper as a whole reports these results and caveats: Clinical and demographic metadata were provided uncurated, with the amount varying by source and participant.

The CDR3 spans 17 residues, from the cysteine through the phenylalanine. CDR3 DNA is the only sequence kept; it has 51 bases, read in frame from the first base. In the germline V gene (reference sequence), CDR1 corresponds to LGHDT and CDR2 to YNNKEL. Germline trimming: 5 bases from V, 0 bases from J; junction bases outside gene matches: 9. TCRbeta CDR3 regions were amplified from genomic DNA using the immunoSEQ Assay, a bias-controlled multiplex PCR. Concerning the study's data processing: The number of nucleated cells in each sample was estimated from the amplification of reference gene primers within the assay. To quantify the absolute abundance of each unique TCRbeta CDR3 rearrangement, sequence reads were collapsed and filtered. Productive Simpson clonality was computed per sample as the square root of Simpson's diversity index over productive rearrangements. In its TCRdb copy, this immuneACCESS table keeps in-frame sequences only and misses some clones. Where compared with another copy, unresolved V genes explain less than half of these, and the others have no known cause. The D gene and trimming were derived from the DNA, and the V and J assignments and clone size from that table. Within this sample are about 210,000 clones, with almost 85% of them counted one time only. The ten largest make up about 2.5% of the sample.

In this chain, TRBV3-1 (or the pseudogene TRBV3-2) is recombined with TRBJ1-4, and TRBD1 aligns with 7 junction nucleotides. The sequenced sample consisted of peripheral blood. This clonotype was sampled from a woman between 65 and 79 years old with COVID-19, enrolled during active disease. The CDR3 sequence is CASSGHRDSATNEKLFF. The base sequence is TGTGCCAGCAGCGGACACCGGGACAGTGCAACTAATGAAAAACTGTTTTTT.